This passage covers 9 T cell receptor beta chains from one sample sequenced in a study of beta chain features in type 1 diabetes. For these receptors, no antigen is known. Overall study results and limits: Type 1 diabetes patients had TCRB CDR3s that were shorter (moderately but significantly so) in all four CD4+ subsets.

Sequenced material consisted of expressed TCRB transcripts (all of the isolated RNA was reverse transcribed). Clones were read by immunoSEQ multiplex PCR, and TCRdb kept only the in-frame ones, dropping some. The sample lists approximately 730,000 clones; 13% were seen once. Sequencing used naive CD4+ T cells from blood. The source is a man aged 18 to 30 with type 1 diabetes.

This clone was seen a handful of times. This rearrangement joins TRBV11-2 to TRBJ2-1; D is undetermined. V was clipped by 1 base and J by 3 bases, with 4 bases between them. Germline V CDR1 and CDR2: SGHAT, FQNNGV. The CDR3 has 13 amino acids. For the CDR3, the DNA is TGTGCCAGCAGCTTAGGATACTACAATGAGCAGTTCTTC. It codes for CASSLGYYNEQFF.

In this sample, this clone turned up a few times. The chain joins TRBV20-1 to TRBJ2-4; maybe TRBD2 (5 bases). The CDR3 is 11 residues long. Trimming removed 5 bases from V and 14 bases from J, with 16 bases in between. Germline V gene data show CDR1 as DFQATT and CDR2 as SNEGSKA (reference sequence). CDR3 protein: CSAPDWPEEYF. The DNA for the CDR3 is TGCAGTGCTCCGGACTGGCCCGAGGAGTACTTC.

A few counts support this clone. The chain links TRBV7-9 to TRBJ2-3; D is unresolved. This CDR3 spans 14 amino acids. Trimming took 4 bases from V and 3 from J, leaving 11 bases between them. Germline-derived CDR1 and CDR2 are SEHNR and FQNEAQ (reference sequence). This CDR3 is CASSWQGRTDTQYF. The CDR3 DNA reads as TGTGCCAGCAGCTGGCAAGGACGGACAGATACGCAGTATTTT. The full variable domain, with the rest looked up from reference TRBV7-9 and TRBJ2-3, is DTGVSQNPRHKITKRGQNVTFRCDPISEHNRLYWYRQTLGQGPEFLTYFQNEAQLEKSRLLSDRFSAERPKGSFSTLEIQRTEQGDSAMYLCASSWQGRTDTQYFGPGTRLTVL.

The CDR3 spells CASSSTSGVLYEQYF. As DNA, the CDR3 is TGCGCCAGCAGCTCCACTAGCGGGGTTCTCTACGAGCAGTACTTC. The genes are TRBV5-1 and TRBJ2-7; 10 nucleotides align to TRBD2. Unmatched junction bases numbered 6, after V lost 3 bases and J lost 3 bases. The CDR3 sequence is 15 residues long. Looked up from germline, CDR1 is SGHRS and CDR2 is YFSETQ.

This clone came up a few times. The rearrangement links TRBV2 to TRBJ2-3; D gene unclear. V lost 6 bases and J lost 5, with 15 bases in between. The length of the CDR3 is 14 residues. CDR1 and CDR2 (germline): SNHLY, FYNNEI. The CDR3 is CASRLYPGGDTQYF. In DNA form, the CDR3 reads TGTGCCAGCAGGCTTTACCCGGGCGGAGATACGCAGTATTTT. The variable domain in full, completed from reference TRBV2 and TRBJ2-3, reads EPEVTQTPSHQVTQMGQEVILRCVPISNHLYFYWYRQILGQKVEFLVSFYNNEISEKSEIFDDQFSVERPDGSNFTLKIRSTKLEDSAMYFCASRLYPGGDTQYFGPGTRLTVL.

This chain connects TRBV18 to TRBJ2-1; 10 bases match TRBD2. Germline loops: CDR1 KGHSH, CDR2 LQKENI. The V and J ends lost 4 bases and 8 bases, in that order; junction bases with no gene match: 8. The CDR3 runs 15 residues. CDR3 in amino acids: CASSQLAGVIHEQFF. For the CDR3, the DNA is TGTGCCAGCTCACAGCTAGCGGGGGTGATCCATGAGCAGTTCTTC.

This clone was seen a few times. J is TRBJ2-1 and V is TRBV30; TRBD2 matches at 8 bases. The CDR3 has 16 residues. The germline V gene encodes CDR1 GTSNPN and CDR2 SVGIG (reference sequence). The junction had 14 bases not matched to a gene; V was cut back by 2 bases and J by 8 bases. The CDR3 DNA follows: TGTGCCTGGAGTACAGGGAGGGCCGGGAGGGAGGATGAGCAGTTCTTC. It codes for CAWSTGRAGREDEQFF.

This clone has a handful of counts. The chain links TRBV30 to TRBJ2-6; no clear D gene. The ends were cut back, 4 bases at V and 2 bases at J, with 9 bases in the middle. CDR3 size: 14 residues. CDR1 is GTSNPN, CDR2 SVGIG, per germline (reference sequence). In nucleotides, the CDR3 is TGTGCCTGGAACGCCCACCCTGGGGCCAACGTCCTGACTTTC. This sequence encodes CAWNAHPGANVLTF.

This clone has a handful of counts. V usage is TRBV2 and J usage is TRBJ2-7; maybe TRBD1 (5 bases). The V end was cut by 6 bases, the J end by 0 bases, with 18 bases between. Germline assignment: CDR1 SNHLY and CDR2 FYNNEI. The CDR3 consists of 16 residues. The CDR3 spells CASSVPPGISSYEQYF. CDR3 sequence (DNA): TGTGCCAGCAGCGTCCCACCAGGGATTAGCTCCTACGAGCAGTACTTC.